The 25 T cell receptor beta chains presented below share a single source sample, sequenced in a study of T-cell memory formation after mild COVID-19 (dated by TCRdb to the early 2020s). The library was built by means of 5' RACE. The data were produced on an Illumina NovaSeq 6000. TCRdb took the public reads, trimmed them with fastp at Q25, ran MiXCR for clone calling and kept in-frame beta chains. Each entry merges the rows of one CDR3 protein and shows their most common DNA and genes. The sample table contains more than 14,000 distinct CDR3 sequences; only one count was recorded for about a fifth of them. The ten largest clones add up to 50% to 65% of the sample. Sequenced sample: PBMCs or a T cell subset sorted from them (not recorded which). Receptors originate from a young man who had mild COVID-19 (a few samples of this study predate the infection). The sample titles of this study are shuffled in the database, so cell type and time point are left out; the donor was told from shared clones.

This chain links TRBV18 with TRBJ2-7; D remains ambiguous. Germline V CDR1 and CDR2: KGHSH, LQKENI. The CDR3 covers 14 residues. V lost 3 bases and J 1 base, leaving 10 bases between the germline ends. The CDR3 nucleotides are TGTGCCAGCTCACCTAAGAAGGGTTCCTACGAGCAGTACTTC. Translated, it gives CASSPKKGSYEQYF.

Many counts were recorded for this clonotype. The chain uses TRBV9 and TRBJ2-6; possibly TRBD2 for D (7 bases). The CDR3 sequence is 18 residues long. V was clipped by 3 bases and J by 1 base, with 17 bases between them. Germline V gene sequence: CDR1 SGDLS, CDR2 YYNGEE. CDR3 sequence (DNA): TGTGCCAGCAGCGGGGAGGGACACCGGAGTTCTGGGGCCAACGTCCTGACTTTC. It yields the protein CASSGEGHRSSGANVLTF.

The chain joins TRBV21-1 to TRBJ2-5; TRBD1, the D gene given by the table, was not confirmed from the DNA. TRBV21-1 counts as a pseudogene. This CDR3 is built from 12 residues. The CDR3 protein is CARRGQEETQYF. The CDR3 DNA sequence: TGTGCCCGACGGGGACAAGAAGAGACCCAGTACTTC.

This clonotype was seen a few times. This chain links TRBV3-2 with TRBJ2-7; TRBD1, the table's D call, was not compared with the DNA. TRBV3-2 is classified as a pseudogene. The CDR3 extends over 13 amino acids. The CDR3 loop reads CASREGASYEQYV. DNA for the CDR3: TGTGCCAGCCGTGAGGGGGCCTCCTACGAGCAGTACGTC.

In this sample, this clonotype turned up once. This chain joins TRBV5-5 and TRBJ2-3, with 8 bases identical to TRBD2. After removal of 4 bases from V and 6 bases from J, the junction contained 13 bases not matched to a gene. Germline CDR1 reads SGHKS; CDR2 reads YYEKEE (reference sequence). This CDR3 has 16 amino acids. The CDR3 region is CASSPLGLVSSDTQYF. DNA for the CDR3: TGTGCCAGCAGCCCATTGGGACTAGTCTCATCCGATACGCAGTATTTT.

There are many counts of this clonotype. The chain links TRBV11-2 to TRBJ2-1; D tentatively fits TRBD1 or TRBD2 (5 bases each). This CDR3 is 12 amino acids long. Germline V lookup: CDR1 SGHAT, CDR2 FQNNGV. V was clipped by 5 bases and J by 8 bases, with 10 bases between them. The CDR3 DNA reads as TGTGCCAGCAGCCGCAGGGACGATGAGCAGTTCTTC. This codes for CASSRRDDEQFF.

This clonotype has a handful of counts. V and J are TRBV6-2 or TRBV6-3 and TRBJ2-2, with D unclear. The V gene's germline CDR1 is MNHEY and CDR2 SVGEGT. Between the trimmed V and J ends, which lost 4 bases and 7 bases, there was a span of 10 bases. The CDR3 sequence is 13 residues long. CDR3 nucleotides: TGTGCCAGCAGTTCCCTCTTCGGCGGGGAGCTGTTTTTT. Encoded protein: CASSSLFGGELFF.

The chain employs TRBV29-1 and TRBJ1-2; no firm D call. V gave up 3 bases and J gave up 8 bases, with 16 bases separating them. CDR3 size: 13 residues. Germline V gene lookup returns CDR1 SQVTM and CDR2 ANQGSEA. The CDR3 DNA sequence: TGCAGCGTTGATTCGTTACAGTCTATGGGCTACACCTTC. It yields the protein CSVDSLQSMGYTF.

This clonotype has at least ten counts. As DNA, the CDR3 is TGTGCCAGCAAGGACAGGGGGGGGTCAGATACGCAGTATTTT. Its protein product is CASKDRGGSDTQYF. The V and J genes are TRBV6-6 and TRBJ2-3, with TRBD1 identical over 10 bases. CDR3 length: 14 residues. The V gene end was trimmed by 7 bases and the J gene end by 4 bases; junction bases not matched to a gene: 5. Germline loops: CDR1 MNHNY, CDR2 SVGAGI (reference sequence).

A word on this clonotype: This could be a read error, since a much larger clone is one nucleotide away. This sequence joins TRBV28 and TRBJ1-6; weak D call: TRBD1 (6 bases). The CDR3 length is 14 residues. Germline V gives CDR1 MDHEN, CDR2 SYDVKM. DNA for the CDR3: TGTGCCAGCAGTTTACACAGGGAGTACTCACCCCTCAACTTT. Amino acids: CASSLHREYSPLNF.

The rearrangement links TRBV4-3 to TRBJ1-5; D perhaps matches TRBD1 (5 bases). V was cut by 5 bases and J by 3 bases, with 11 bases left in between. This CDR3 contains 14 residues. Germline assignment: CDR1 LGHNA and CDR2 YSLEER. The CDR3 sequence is CASSKGRDNQPQHF. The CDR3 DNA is TGCGCCAGCAGCAAGGGGAGGGACAATCAGCCCCAGCATTTT.

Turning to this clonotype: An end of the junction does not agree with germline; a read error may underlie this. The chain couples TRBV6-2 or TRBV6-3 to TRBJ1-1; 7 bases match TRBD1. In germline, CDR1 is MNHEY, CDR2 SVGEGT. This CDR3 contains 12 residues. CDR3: CASSPTGGTALF. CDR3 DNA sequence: TGTGCCAGCAGTCCCACCGGAGGGACAGCACTCTTT.

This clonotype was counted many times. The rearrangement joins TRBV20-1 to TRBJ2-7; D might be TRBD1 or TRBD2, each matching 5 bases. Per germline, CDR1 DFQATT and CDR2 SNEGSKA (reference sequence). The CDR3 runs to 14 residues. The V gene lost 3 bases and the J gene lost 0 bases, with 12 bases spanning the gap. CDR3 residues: CSARLGDPSYEQYV. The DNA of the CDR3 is TGCAGTGCTAGGTTAGGGGACCCCTCCTACGAGCAGTACGTC.

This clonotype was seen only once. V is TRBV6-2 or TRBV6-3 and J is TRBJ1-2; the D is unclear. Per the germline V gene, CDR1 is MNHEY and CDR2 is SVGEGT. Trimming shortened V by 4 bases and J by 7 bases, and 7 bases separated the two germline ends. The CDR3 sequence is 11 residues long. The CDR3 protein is CASSFGSGYTF. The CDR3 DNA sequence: TGTGCCAGCAGTTTTGGGAGTGGCTACACCTTC.

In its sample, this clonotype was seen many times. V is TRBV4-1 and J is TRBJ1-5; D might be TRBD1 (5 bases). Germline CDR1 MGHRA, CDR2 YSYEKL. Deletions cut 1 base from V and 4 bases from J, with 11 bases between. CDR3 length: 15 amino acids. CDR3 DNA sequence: TGCGCCAGCAGCCAAGGGTGGGGGAATAATCAGCCCCAGCATTTT. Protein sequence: CASSQGWGNNQPQHF.

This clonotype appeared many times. Here the CDR3 DNA reads TGCAGTGCTAGTGTTGCTAGCGGTATGTACGAGCAGTACTTC. It yields the protein CSASVASGMYEQYF. This chain uses TRBV20-1 with TRBJ2-7; 7 nucleotides agree with TRBD2. V dropped 3 bases and J dropped 4; count of bases not matched to a gene: 9. Germline-derived CDR1 and CDR2 are DFQATT and SNEGSKA (reference sequence). The CDR3 sequence is 14 residues long.

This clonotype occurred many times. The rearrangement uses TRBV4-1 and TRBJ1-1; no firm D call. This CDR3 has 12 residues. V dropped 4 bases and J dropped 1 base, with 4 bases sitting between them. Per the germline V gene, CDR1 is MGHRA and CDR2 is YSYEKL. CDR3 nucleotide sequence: TGCGCCAGCAGCCGAGGGAACACTGAAGCTTTCTTT. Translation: CASSRGNTEAFF.

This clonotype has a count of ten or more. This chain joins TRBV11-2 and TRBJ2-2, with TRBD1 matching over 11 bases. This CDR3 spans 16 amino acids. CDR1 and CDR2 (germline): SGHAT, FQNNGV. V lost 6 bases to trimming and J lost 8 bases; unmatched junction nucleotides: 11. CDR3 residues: CASSHPGQGVSGELFF. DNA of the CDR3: TGTGCCAGCAGTCATCCGGGACAGGGGGTTTCTGGGGAGCTGTTTTTT.

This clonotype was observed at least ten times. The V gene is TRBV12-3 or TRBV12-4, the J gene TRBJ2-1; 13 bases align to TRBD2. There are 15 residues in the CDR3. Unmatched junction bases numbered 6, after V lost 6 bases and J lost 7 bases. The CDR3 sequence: CASRSGTSGVNEQFF. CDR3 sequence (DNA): TGTGCCAGCAGGTCCGGGACTAGCGGGGTAAATGAGCAGTTCTTC.

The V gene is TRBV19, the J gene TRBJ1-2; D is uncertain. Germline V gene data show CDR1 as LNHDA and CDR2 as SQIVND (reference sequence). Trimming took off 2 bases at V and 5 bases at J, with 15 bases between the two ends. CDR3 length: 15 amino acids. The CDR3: CASSIREQIEYGYTF. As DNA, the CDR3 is TGTGCCAGTAGTATACGGGAACAAATTGAGTATGGCTACACCTTC.

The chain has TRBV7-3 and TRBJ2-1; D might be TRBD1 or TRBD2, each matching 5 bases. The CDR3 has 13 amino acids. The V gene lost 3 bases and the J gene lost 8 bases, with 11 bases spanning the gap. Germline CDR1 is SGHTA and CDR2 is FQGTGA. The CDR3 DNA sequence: TGTGCCAGCAGCTTTAGCCGGGACGATGAGCAGTTCTTC. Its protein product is CASSFSRDDEQFF.

DNA of the CDR3: TGCAGCGTTGATGACAGGCCTCCCACCTTC. It codes for CSVDDRPPTF. The chain recombines TRBV29-1 with TRBJ1-2, with D possibly TRBD1 on 6 matching bases. Germline loops: CDR1 SQVTM, CDR2 ANQGSEA. The CDR3 consists of 10 residues. V lost 3 bases and J 13 bases, leaving 12 bases between the germline ends.

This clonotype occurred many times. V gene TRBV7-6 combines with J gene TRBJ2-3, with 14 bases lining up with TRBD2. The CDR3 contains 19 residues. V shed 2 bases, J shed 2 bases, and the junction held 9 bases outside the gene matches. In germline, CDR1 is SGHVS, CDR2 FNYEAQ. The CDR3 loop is CASSLPRGLAGADTDTQYF. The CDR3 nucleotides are TGTGCCAGCAGCTTACCCCGGGGACTAGCGGGGGCCGACACAGATACGCAGTATTTT.

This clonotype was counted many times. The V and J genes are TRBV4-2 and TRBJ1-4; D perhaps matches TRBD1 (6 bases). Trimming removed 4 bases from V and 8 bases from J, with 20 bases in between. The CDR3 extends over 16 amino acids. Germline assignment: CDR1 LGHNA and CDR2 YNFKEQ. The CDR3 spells CASSLVSRTDKEKLFF. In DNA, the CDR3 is TGTGCCAGCAGCCTAGTTTCGCGGACAGATAAGGAAAAACTGTTTTTT.

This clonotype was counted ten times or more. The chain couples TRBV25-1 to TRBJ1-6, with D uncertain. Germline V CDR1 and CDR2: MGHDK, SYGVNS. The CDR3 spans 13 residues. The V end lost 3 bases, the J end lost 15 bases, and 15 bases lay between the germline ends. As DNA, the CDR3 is TGTGCCAGCAGTGATTCCCCGCCTTTGGTCCTCCACTTT. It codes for CASSDSPPLVLHF.